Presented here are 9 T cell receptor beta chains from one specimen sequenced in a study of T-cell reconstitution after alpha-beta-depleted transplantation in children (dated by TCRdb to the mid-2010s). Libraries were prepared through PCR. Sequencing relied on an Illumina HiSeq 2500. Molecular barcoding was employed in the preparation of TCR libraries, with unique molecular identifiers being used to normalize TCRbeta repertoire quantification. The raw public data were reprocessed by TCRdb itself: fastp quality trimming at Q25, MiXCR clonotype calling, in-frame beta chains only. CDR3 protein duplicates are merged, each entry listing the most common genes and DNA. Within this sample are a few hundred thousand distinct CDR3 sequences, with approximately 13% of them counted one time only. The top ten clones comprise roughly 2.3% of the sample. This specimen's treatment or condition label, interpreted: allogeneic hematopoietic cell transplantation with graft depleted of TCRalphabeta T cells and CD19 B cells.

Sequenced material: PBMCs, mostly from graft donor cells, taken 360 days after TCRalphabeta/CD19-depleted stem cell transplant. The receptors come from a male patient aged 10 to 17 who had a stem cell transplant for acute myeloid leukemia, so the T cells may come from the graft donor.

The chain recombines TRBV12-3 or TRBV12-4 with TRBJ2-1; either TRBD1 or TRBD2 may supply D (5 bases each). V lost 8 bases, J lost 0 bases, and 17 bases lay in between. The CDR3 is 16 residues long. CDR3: CASQKGPGSSYNEQFF. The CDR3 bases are TGTGCCAGCCAAAAAGGCCCAGGGAGCTCCTACAATGAGCAGTTCTTC.

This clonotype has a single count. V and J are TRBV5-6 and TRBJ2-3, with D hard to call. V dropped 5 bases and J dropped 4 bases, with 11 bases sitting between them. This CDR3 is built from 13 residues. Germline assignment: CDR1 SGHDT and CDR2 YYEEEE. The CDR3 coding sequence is TGTGCCAGCAGACGACTGTTGCCAGATACGCAGTATTTT. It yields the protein CASRRLLPDTQYF.

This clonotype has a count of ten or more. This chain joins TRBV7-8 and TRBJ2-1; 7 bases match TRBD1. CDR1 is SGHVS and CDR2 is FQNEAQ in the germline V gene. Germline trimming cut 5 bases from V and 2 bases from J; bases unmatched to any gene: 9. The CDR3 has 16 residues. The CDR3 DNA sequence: TGTGCCAGCAGCCTGATCCAACAGGGGCCCTACAATGAGCAGTTCTTC. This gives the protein CASSLIQQGPYNEQFF.

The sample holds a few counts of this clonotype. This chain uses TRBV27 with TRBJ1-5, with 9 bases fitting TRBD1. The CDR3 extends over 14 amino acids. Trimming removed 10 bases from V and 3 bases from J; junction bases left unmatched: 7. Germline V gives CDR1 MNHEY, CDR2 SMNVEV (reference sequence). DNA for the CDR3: TGTGCCACCTCCGGGACAGGGTACAATCAGCCCCAGCATTTT. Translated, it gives CATSGTGYNQPQHF.

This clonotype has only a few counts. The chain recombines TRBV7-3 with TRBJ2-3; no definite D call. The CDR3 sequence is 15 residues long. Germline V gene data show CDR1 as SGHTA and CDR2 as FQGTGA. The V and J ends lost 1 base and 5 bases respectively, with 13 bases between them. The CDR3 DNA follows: TGTGCCAGCAGCTTAAGGCTCGCTCTGGGAGATACGCAGTATTTT. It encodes CASSLRLALGDTQYF. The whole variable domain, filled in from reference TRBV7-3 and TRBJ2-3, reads GAGVSQTPSNKVTEKGKYVELRCDPISGHTALYWYRQSLGQGPEFLIYFQGTGAADDSGLPNDRFFAVRPEGSVSTLKIQRTERGDSAVYLCASSLRLALGDTQYFGPGTRLTVL.

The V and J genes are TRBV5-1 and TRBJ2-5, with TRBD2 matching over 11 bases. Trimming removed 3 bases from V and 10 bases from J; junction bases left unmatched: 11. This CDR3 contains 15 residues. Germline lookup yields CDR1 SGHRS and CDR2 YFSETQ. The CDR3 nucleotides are TGCGCCAGCAGCTCGACTAGCGGGGTCCGGGGAGTCCAGTACTTC. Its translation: CASSSTSGVRGVQYF.

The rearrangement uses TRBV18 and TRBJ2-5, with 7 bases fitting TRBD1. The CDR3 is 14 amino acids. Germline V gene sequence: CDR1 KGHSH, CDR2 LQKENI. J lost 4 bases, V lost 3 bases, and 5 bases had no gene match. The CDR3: CASSPTGSGETQYF. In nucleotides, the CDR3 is TGTGCCAGCTCACCGACAGGGTCTGGAGAGACCCAGTACTTC.

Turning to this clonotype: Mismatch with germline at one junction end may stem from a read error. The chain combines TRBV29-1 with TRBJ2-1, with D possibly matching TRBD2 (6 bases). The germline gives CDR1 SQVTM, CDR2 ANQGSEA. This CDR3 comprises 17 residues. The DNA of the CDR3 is TGCAGCGTCCGTCGGTTAGCGGCACGTCGCTCCTACGATGAGCAGTTCTTC. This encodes CSVRRLAARRSYDEQFF.

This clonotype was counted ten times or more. The CDR3 sequence is CASSPLAGGSEQYF. In DNA form, the CDR3 reads TGTGCCAGCAGCCCTCTAGCGGGAGGTAGCGAGCAGTACTTC. V is TRBV11-2 and J is TRBJ2-7, with 11 bases aligning to TRBD2. CDR1 and CDR2 from the germline V gene are SGHAT and FQNNGV. Germline trimming cut 5 bases from V and 6 bases from J; bases unmatched to any gene: 6. The CDR3 consists of 14 residues.